This TCR beta chain was sequenced for a study of cytomegalovirus exposure and HLA in healthy donors. Use of 60 Vbeta and 13 Jbeta primers characterized the PCR. Measured with immunoSEQ multiplex PCR; TCRdb has only the in-frame clones, and not every one. The sample includes approximately 150,000 clones, 81% of them seen just once. Germline CDR1 SGHRS, CDR2 YFSETQ. This CDR3 is built from 14 residues. V shed 5 bases and J shed 8 bases, with 16 bases lying between them. The rearrangement links TRBV5-1 to TRBJ1-4, with D perhaps TRBD1 (6 bases). The sequenced sample was PBMCs. The receptor was isolated from a man in his fifties or sixties in good health and CMV-seropositive. Written as DNA, the CDR3 is TGCGCCAGCAGACACAGGGAGACGTCCGAAAAACTGTTTTTT. Its protein product is CASRHRETSEKLFF.